This T cell receptor (beta chain) was sequenced in a study of shared T cell receptors in the human thymus. Sequencing was performed with immunoSEQ multiplex PCR; in TCRdb, only in-frame clones are kept and a portion is missing. Found here are hundreds of thousands of clones, around nine tenths of them singletons; the top ten hold around 0.01%. Trimming cost V 0 bases and J 8 bases, with 11 bases left between them. This CDR3 has 14 residues. Germline CDR1 and CDR2: SGDLS and YYNGEE. The sample was also linked to a second study, of human thymus T cells. That work contributes: Related work showed strongly overlapping thymic repertoires across unrelated individuals.

The chain recombines TRBV9 with TRBJ1-4, with a tentative D call TRBD1 (5 bases). The TCR sequence derives from a boy under two years old with a congenital heart defect. Sequencing was carried out using thymocytes. The CDR3 DNA is TGTGCCAGCAGCGTAGGTAGCAGGGCCGAAAAACTGTTTTTT. This gives the protein CASSVGSRAEKLFF.